The present T cell receptor (beta chain) was sequenced within a study of technical replicates of blood from a few donors. Measured with immunoSEQ multiplex PCR; TCRdb has only the in-frame clones, and not every one. The repertoire holds approximately 92,000 clones, with approximately 95% as singletons. V lost 0 bases, J lost 0 bases, and 7 bases lay in between. Per the germline V gene, CDR1 is SGDLS and CDR2 is YYNGEE. The CDR3 extends over 15 amino acids. This clone occurred once. Sequencing was performed on T cells isolated from PBMCs. The V gene is TRBV9, the J gene TRBJ2-1; D is unclear. This clonotype was obtained from a human donor in good health. The CDR3 region has the DNA TGTGCCAGCAGCGTAGGAGTTGGCTCCTACAATGAGCAGTTCTTC. Translating gives CASSVGVGSYNEQFF.